The 9 T cell receptor beta chains listed next were all sequenced from one sample in a study of blood T cell repertoires in COVID-19 (dated by TCRdb to 2020 to 2021). Libraries came from the immunoSEQ multiplex PCR assay. In TCRdb, the immuneACCESS table is reduced to in-frame sequences with V and J assigned. These tables do not hold every clone; where another copy was compared, an unresolved V gene accounts for under half, and the others remain unexplained. This sample is represented by under 200,000 clones; roughly 90% of them were singletons. 6.5% to 8.5% of the sample rests with the top ten. The sequencing sample was made of PBMCs or T cells enriched from blood (not recorded which). The source of these receptors is a woman in her forties or fifties who had recovered from COVID-19.

The V and J genes are TRBV19 and TRBJ2-7; 7 nucleotides align to TRBD1. Losses at the gene ends were 4 bases for V and 4 bases for J; bases not matched to a gene: 4. The CDR3 is 13 residues long. Germline loops: CDR1 LNHDA, CDR2 SQIVND (reference sequence). The DNA of the CDR3 is TGTGCCAGTAGTAGGGAACAGGGGTACGAGCAGTACTTC. It codes for CASSREQGYEQYF.

This sequence joins TRBV2 and TRBJ2-5; TRBD1 agrees at 9 bases. Germline CDR1 reads SNHLY; CDR2 reads FYNNEI. Trimming took 7 bases from V and 3 from J; bases not matched to a gene: 3. CDR3 length equals 13 residues. CDR3 nucleotides: TGTGCCAGCATCGGGACAGGGAAAGAGACCCAGTACTTC. Translated, it gives CASIGTGKETQYF.

The chain has TRBV24-1 and TRBJ2-3; no clear D. The CDR3 totals 14 residues. V lost 4 bases, J lost 2 bases, and 9 bases lay in between. Germline V lookup: CDR1 KGHDR, CDR2 SFDVKD. The CDR3 spells CATSDSHNTDTQYF. The CDR3 bases are TGTGCCACCAGTGACTCACACAACACAGATACGCAGTATTTT.

The V call is TRBV11-3, the J call TRBJ2-1; 8 bases agree with TRBD1. Germline values: CDR1 SGHNT, CDR2 YENEEA. The CDR3 loop spans 14 amino acids. The J segment lost 6 bases and the V segment lost 3 bases, leaving 4 bases of the junction unmatched. DNA of the CDR3: TGTGCCAGCAGCTTCCAGGGGGCTGGCAATGAGCAGTTCTTC. It is translated as CASSFQGAGNEQFF.

V is TRBV11-3 and J is TRBJ2-3; 8 nucleotides align to TRBD1. Losses at the gene ends were 5 bases for V and 4 bases for J; bases not matched to a gene: 8. The CDR3 has 15 amino acids. The germline gives CDR1 SGHNT, CDR2 YENEEA. The CDR3 loop reads CASSSGRGRSDTQYF. In DNA, the CDR3 is TGTGCCAGCAGCAGCGGCAGGGGGCGGTCAGATACGCAGTATTTT.

Here the CDR3 DNA reads TGTGCCAGCAGTTACCCTTCCGTTCGGTTCTTC. It yields the protein CASSYPSVRFF. The V gene is TRBV6-2 or TRBV6-3, the J gene TRBJ2-1; the D is unclear. There are 11 residues in the CDR3. The V gene's germline CDR1 is MNHEY and CDR2 SVGEGT. With 2 bases removed from V and 15 bases from J, the gap between germline ends came to 11 bases.

The chain employs TRBV12-3 or TRBV12-4 and TRBJ1-2; 8 nucleotides agree with TRBD1. The CDR3 totals 13 residues. Unmatched junction bases numbered 1, after V lost 3 bases and J lost 4 bases. Here the CDR3 DNA reads TGTGCCAGCAGTTTGACAGGGGTCTATGGCTACACCTTC. Translating it yields CASSLTGVYGYTF.

This clone was recorded once. The chain is built from TRBV2 and TRBJ1-4; 7 bases fit TRBD1. Germline V CDR1 and CDR2: SNHLY, FYNNEI. The length of the CDR3 is 15 residues. Trimming removed 6 bases from V and 7 bases from J; junction bases left unmatched: 11. CDR3: CASRAQGPRGEKLFF. DNA for the CDR3: TGTGCCAGCAGGGCACAGGGGCCCCGCGGTGAAAAACTGTTTTTT.

The rearrangement joins TRBV18 to TRBJ2-4, with 7 bases fitting TRBD1. With 6 bases clipped from V and 1 base from J, the junction kept 9 bases outside the gene matches. The germline gives CDR1 KGHSH, CDR2 LQKENI. The CDR3 covers 16 residues. The CDR3 protein is CASSPARGNAKNIQYF. CDR3 coding DNA: TGTGCCAGCTCTCCAGCCAGGGGGAATGCCAAAAACATTCAGTACTTC. Full variable domain (remainder filled in from reference TRBV18 and TRBJ2-4): NAGVMQNPRHLVRRRGQEARLRCSPMKGHSHVYWYRQLPEEGLKFMVYLQKENIIDESGMPKERFSAEFPKEGPSILRIQQVVRGDSAAYFCASSPARGNAKNIQYFGAGTRLSVL.